These T cell receptor beta chains were read from a single sample in a study of identical twins. TCRdb re-derived calls from the 5' RACE reads in MiXCR, one entry per CDR3 protein. The top ten clones hold more than 0.8% of a sample with around 490,000 distinct CDR3 sequences, 13% to 15% of them seen once. The same specimen was also included in a second study, on yellow fever vaccine responses in identical twins.

The sample was CD4+ T cells sorted from blood. These receptors all stem from a woman younger than 30 in good health. Both conserved end residues are part of each CDR3. The D gene is left open where the match is weak.

CDR3 | J | D | V
CSASGGRKTVTYEQYF | TRBJ2-7 | TRBD1 | TRBV20-1
CSATATYEQYF | TRBJ2-7 | . | TRBV29-1
CATSDTRDFSYEQYF | TRBJ2-7 | . | TRBV24-1
CASSAGAGGNSPLHF | TRBJ1-6 | TRBD1 | TRBV7-9
CASSLGQGPSSYNEQFF | TRBJ2-1 | TRBD1 | TRBV18
CASSIGPDLQEQFF | TRBJ2-1 | . | TRBV6-1
CASSPATIGVGREQYF | TRBJ2-7 | . | TRBV5-1
CASSLRSRSAIIAGQETQYF | TRBJ2-5 | TRBD2 | TRBV11-1
CASSTSGRTGGEAFF | TRBJ1-1 | . | TRBV21-1
CASSPSAGSGRQETQYF | TRBJ2-5 | . | TRBV18
CASSPQMGLAGVYEQYF | TRBJ2-7 | TRBD2 | TRBV6-1
CASSQDRTATDTQYF | TRBJ2-3 | TRBD1 | TRBV12-3/TRBV12-4
CASSLTGTSDYNEQFF | TRBJ2-1 | TRBD2 | TRBV3-1
CSVRDGAGTGELFF | TRBJ2-2 | . | TRBV29-1
CASSFRQASYEQYF | TRBJ2-7 | . | TRBV28
CASSARDRGLYEQYF | TRBJ2-7 | TRBD1 | TRBV7-9
CSVERVTEQFF | TRBJ2-1 | . | TRBV29-1
CASSQEDSGRYNEQFF | TRBJ2-1 | TRBD2 | TRBV4-2
CASSLEWTVGEKLFF | TRBJ1-4 | . | TRBV5-5
CASSYTGEPEQFF | TRBJ2-1 | . | TRBV6-2/TRBV6-3
CASSLTSGPMDEQFF | TRBJ2-1 | TRBD2 | TRBV6-1
CASSLGTSFPTGELFF | TRBJ2-2 | TRBD2 | TRBV5-5
CSVGAPGASHQETQYF | TRBJ2-5 | . | TRBV29-1
CASSQVVGANVLTF | TRBJ2-6 | . | TRBV4-3
CASKKRGSNEQFF | TRBJ2-1 | TRBD2 | TRBV6-1
CSVEPKQGSEQYF | TRBJ2-7 | . | TRBV29-1
CASSLWGEDQPQHF | TRBJ1-5 | . | TRBV7-9
CASSSLSGGGQETQYF | TRBJ2-5 | TRBD2 | TRBV5-1
CASSWEQGSPDTQYF | TRBJ2-3 | . | TRBV12-3/TRBV12-4
CSARDLAGHNEQFF | TRBJ2-1 | TRBD2 | TRBV20-1
CAISDRVNEQFF | TRBJ2-1 | . | TRBV10-3
CSVEPGVETQYF | TRBJ2-5 | . | TRBV29-1
CASSLARGGSRTDTQYF | TRBJ2-3 | . | TRBV7-8
CASSLATLGGTVSSGANVLTF | TRBJ2-6 | . | TRBV5-1
CASSYFPKTSGGNTGELFF | TRBJ2-2 | TRBD2 | TRBV6-5
CSARDSRGGPYEQYF | TRBJ2-7 | . | TRBV20-1
CASSPTSIGFGENNEQFF | TRBJ2-1 | . | TRBV4-2
CASSKGGSQETQYF | TRBJ2-5 | . | TRBV7-2
CASSLGGSGVRTDTQYF | TRBJ2-3 | . | TRBV7-9
CASSLLAGSYNSPLHF | TRBJ1-6 | . | TRBV27